This TCR beta chain appears in the sequencing data of a study of OX40 agonist ivuxolimab in advanced cancers. Study background: Partial responses were observed in three patients, of whom one had hepatocellular carcinoma and two had cutaneous melanoma.

General study points: At 0.1 to 3.0 mg/kg, clonal expansion of CD4+ and CD8+ blood T cells had occurred by week 6.

This clone has only one observation. No antigen is known for it. Baseline, cycle 4 day 1, and cycle 7 day 1 were the blood sampling points. Germline loops: CDR1 MNHNY, CDR2 SVGAGI (reference sequence). With 6 bases removed from V and 2 bases from J, the gap between germline ends came to 17 bases. CDR3 length: 15 amino acids. Sequencing was performed with immunoSEQ multiplex PCR; in TCRdb, only in-frame clones are kept and a portion is missing. The sample lists 53,000 or so clones, more than 85% occurring once. The V gene is TRBV6-6, the J gene TRBJ2-7; a possible D gene is TRBD2 (5 bases). Sequencing used CD4+ or CD8+ T cells sorted from blood, obtained in a trial of the OX40 agonist ivuxolimab. The source is an adult with an advanced solid tumor such as melanoma, head and neck, liver or kidney cancer. CDR3 nucleotides: TGTGCCAGCAGCGTTGGTCGGGCGGGTACCTACGAGCAGTACTTC. This codes for CASSVGRAGTYEQYF.